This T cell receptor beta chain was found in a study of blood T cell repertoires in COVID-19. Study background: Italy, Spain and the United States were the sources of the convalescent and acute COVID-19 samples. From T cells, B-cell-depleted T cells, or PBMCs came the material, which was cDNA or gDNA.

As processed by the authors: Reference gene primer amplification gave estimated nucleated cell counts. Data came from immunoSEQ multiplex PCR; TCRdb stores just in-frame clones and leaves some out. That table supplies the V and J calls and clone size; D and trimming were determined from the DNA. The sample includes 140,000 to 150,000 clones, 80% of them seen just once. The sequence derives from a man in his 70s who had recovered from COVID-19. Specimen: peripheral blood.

CDR3 in DNA: TGTGCCAGCAGTCCCCTCGGAACCACAGGGGCGGGCGTGAACACTGAAGCTTTCTTT. This encodes CASSPLGTTGAGVNTEAFF. The chain is built from TRBV6-2 or TRBV6-3 and TRBJ1-1, with 7 positions matching TRBD1. Germline lookup yields CDR1 MNHEY and CDR2 SVGEGT. V dropped 5 bases and J dropped 0; count of bases not matched to a gene: 18. The CDR3 loop spans 19 amino acids.